Here is one T cell receptor beta chain with its context. The clone's antigen remains unknown. The record has no base qualities; no much larger clone is one base away. Healthy HIV-negative adults with no recently reported acute infections or vaccinations were included as donors. Only Caucasian adults living in Nashville, Tennessee, USA were represented among the donors. Magnetic negative selection was used to enrich CD4+ T cells, after which naive cells were positively selected on CD45RA and the negative fraction became the memory subset. Blood was collected by leukapheresis, and PBMCs were isolated by Ficoll-Histopaque density gradient centrifugation and then cryopreserved in liquid nitrogen vapor phase. Analytical flow cytometry was used to check the purity and quantity of every magnetically sorted T cell population. Genomic DNA was isolated from each sorted fraction and quantified by UV absorbance on a Nanodrop 2000c.

The germline V gene specifies WSHSY as CDR1 and SAAADI as CDR2. Germline trimming amounts to 2 bases on V and 8 bases on J, with 7 as the count of junction bases outside the gene matches. The CDR3 starts with the cysteine, ends with the phenylalanine, and has 16 residues. Only the CDR3 DNA is retained, 48 bases long and in frame from the first base. These data are taken from a study of shared clonotypes between healthy human individuals (dated by TCRdb to the early 2020s). About the study as a whole: Three men and a couple of women, aged 18 to 49 years, made up the cohort. Each donor's leukapheresis produced roughly between about 0.85 and 10 billion PBMCs. Per donor, three plates each were used for CD4 naive and CD4 memory, two for CD8 naive, and one for CD8 memory. To estimate repertoire size and how much clonotypes are shared between individuals, the study performed deep sequencing of blood TCR repertoires from a few healthy adults. Different laboratories and diverse techniques were used to prepare libraries and sequence TCR repertoires, to increase sequencing depth and limit assay-specific biases.

Here is what the overall study found, with its caveats: Incomplete sequencing was indicated by rarefaction of sorted-subset datasets, despite the large sequencing depth. Sampling was limited to blood, and TCR repertoires in tissue likely differ from TCR repertoires in blood. Because the study included a small number of donors, the genetic and exposure-history diversity represented was limited. Compared with non-shared clonotypes, the clonotypes found in all four sorted-subset donors had higher generation probabilities. Pairwise subsampling indicated that sequencing depth was expected to affect the degree of clonotype sharing among donors. Naive subsets generally had larger estimated clonotype richness than memory subsets did. About 5% of naive CD4, 3.5% of naive CD8, about 2.1% of memory CD4, and more than 0.35% of memory CD8 clonotypes were shared across several donors.

Using the deep immunoSEQ assay, multiplex PCR amplified TCR CDR3 regions from genomic DNA. For each cell subset, the extracted genomic DNA was distributed evenly across all wells of several immunoSEQ 96-well plates, and each plate served as one replicate. For sorted subsets, around 200 ng genomic DNA, equal to 25,000 to 35,000 T cell genomes, was loaded into each replicate PCR. The purified libraries were quantified using a Qubit 3.0 fluorometer, sized with a Bioanalyzer 2100, and then quantified again using the KAPA Library Quantification kit. A separate single-read 150-cycle Illumina NextSeq 550 flow cell was used to sequence each immunoSEQ 96-well plate. As for how the authors treated the data: Because the immunoSEQ output included only junctional sequences and no quality scores, the filtering could not be the same as the filtering used for full-length reads. To assign V/J genes and CDR3, sequences were annotated using PyIR, a Python wrapper for IgBLAST v1.9, with IMGT germline references. Any read was removed if the V/J assignment was weak (E-value above 1e-6), the CDR3 was missing, or the read contained stop codons, out-of-frame junctions, or ambiguous translated residues. V3J clonotypes were defined as sequences sharing the same inferred V gene, J gene, and CDR3 amino acid sequence. Percentage overlap between repertoires was computed as shared unique clonotypes divided by the size of the smaller repertoire. RTK rarefaction, the Chao1 estimator, and Recon v2.1 estimates of unobserved clonotypes were used to assess repertoire richness. OLGA was used to compute generation probabilities for all TCRbeta clonotypes that the gDNA method yielded from a handful of donors. Imported from immuneACCESS, the table was reduced by TCRdb to in-frame sequences with V and J called. These copies leave out some clones; in studies compared against another copy, an unresolved V gene accounts for under half, and the cause of the remainder is not known. V and J calls and clone size come straight from that table; D and trimming were deduced from the DNA. Counted in this sample were 2 million to 3 million clones; 80% to 95% of them appeared once. The ten largest make up approximately 0.35% of the sample.

The rearrangement joined TRBV10-2 to TRBJ2-1; TRBD2 agrees with 12 junctional bases. The sequence was collected from a man between 18 and 35 years old in good health. Some clones in this sample may be carry-over from other donors' samples. Sequencing was carried out using naive CD4+ T cells from PBMCs. This specimen's cell subset or site label, per the study, means: CD45RA+ positively selected. The sequenced DNA: TGCGCCAGCAGTGAGGGTAGGACTAGCGGGACGTATGAGCAGTTCTTC. Its coded protein is CASSEGRTSGTYEQFF.